One and the same sample provided the 29 T cell receptor beta chains below, sequenced in a study of identical twins. Each CDR3 protein is one row after TCRdb ran MiXCR on the 5' RACE reads. The sample comprises approximately 300,000 distinct CDR3 sequences, 9.5% of which are singletons, and about 7.1% rests with the top ten. The data also belong to a second study, concerning yellow fever vaccine responses in identical twins.

The sample was CD8+ T cells sorted from blood. These receptors were taken from a woman under 30 in good health.

This clonotype was detected ten times or more. The CDR3 here is CSARLEGASYNEQFF. CDR3 bases: TGCAGTGCTAGACTGGAGGGGGCATCGTACAATGAGCAGTTCTTC. The chain links TRBV20-1 to TRBJ2-1; D is possibly TRBD1 (7 bases). The CDR3 consists of 15 residues. V lost 2 bases and J 4 bases, leaving 15 bases between the germline ends. CDR1 and CDR2 (germline): DFQATT, SNEGSKA (reference sequence).

This clonotype was detected ten times or more. The V call is TRBV5-6, the J call TRBJ2-1; the D is unclear. CDR1 is SGHDT and CDR2 is YYEEEE in the germline V gene. The V end was cut by 4 bases, the J end by 0 bases, with 14 bases between. This CDR3 spans 16 amino acids. CDR3 residues: CASSPTPRSSYNEQFF. DNA for the CDR3: TGTGCCAGCAGCCCCACCCCCCGGAGCTCCTACAATGAGCAGTTCTTC.

This clonotype came up a few times. The chain carries TRBV30 and TRBJ2-7; TRBD1 matches 8 bases. Trimming removed 3 bases from V and 3 bases from J; junction bases left unmatched: 4. The germline gives CDR1 GTSNPN, CDR2 SVGIG (reference sequence). This CDR3 has 13 residues. CDR3 loop: CAWSIGQGYEQYF. The CDR3 coding sequence is TGTGCCTGGAGCATAGGACAGGGCTACGAGCAGTACTTC.

This clonotype was detected a few times. The V call is TRBV12-3 or TRBV12-4, the J call TRBJ2-7; TRBD2 matches at 14 bases. The CDR3 length is 14 residues. V lost 4 bases to trimming and J lost 5 bases; unmatched junction nucleotides: 1. Written as DNA, the CDR3 is TGTGCCAGCAGTTCGGGACTAGCGGGAGACGAGCAGTACTTC. It translates to CASSSGLAGDEQYF.

This clonotype showed up many times. The CDR3 DNA follows: TGTGCCAGCAGTTTATTCCCCGTAATGACCGAGCAGTACTTC. This encodes CASSLFPVMTEQYF. This chain connects TRBV28 to TRBJ2-7; D remains ambiguous. The CDR3 length is 14 residues. Germline lookup yields CDR1 MDHEN and CDR2 SYDVKM. V was shortened by 1 base and J by 6 bases, with 13 bases between the two germline ends.

This clonotype was observed many times. The chain couples TRBV10-2 to TRBJ2-7; no firm D call. The CDR3 length is 14 residues. V lost 4 bases to trimming and J lost 3 bases, with 13 bases between them. CDR1 and CDR2 from the germline V gene are WSHSY and SAAADI. CDR3 DNA sequence: TGCGCCAGCAGTGCCTCCCTACAAGGCTACGAGCAGTACTTC. It codes for CASSASLQGYEQYF.

The rearrangement links TRBV11-2 to TRBJ2-7; 8 bases align to TRBD1. CDR1 and CDR2 from the germline V gene are SGHAT and FQNNGV. This CDR3 spans 15 amino acids. V dropped 3 bases and J dropped 0; count of bases not matched to a gene: 4. CDR3 in DNA: TGTGCCAGCAGCTTTTGGACAGGGAGCTCCTACGAGCAGTACTTC. This translates into CASSFWTGSSYEQYF. The variable domain in full, with the rest retrieved from reference TRBV11-2 and TRBJ2-7, is EAGVAQSPRYKIIEKRQSVAFWCNPISGHATLYWYQQILGQGPKLLIQFQNNGVVDDSQLPKDRFSAERLKGVDSTLKIQPAKLEDSAVYLCASSFWTGSSYEQYFGPGTRLTVT.

In this sample, this clonotype turned up a few times. The genes are TRBV7-2 and TRBJ2-1; 13 bases are a match to TRBD2. Germline CDR1 is SGHTA and CDR2 is FQGNSA. This CDR3 comprises 17 residues. The V gene end was trimmed by 3 bases and the J gene end by 6 bases; junction bases not matched to a gene: 8. The CDR3 region has the DNA TGTGCCAGCAGCTTGGATCTTACTAGCGGGGGGGCCAATGAGCAGTTCTTC. The encoded protein is CASSLDLTSGGANEQFF.

In this sample, this clonotype turned up a few times. The chain recombines TRBV7-9 with TRBJ2-2, with 8 bases lining up with TRBD2. The ends lost 5 bases at V and 4 bases at J; junction bases unmatched: 6. CDR3 size: 15 residues. The germline V gene encodes CDR1 SEHNR and CDR2 FQNEAQ (reference sequence). The CDR3 loop reads CASSPSGSGTGELFF. The CDR3 coding sequence is TGTGCCAGCAGCCCAAGCGGGAGCGGCACCGGGGAGCTGTTTTTT.

The J gene is TRBJ2-7, the V gene TRBV11-2; no reliable D call. This CDR3 spans 12 amino acids. Germline-derived CDR1 and CDR2 are SGHAT and FQNNGV. V lost 0 bases and J lost 7, with 7 bases in between. This chain's CDR3 is CASSLDLWEQYF. The CDR3 nucleotides read TGTGCCAGCAGCTTAGATCTGTGGGAGCAGTACTTC.

The rearrangement uses TRBV7-9 and TRBJ2-1, with TRBD1 identical over 11 bases. Germline CDR1 SEHNR, CDR2 FQNEAQ (reference sequence). V trimming: 4 bases; J trimming: 8 bases; junction bases outside the gene matches: 7. The CDR3 has 15 residues. The chain's CDR3 is CASSSGQGAFHEQFF. In DNA, the CDR3 is TGTGCCAGCAGCTCCGGACAGGGGGCTTTCCATGAGCAGTTCTTC.

The V gene is TRBV2, the J gene TRBJ2-7; D is possibly TRBD1 (5 bases). CDR3 length equals 12 residues. Germline CDR1 SNHLY, CDR2 FYNNEI. V lost 6 bases, J lost 4 bases, and 10 bases lay in between. The CDR3 spells CASSERTYEQYF. The CDR3 DNA reads TGTGCCAGCAGCGAAAGGACATACGAGCAGTACTTC.

This clonotype was recorded a few times. The chain uses TRBV20-1 and TRBJ2-1; D may be TRBD2 (6 bases). V dropped 4 bases and J dropped 0 bases, with 22 bases sitting between them. Germline CDR1 DFQATT, CDR2 SNEGSKA (reference sequence). The CDR3 extends over 18 amino acids. CDR3 DNA sequence: TGCAGTGCTAAGCCGGGAGTGTTCTTCGGGGGCTCCTACAATGAGCAGTTCTTC. Protein sequence: CSAKPGVFFGGSYNEQFF.

This clonotype was counted at least ten times. The rearrangement uses TRBV12-3 or TRBV12-4 and TRBJ1-1; no clear D. V gave up 7 bases and J gave up 3 bases, with 15 bases separating them. This CDR3 is 14 amino acids long. Here the CDR3 reads CASIRTEEDTEAFF. CDR3 DNA sequence: TGTGCCAGCATTAGGACGGAGGAGGACACTGAAGCTTTCTTT.

There are a few counts of this clonotype. The chain has TRBV7-9 and TRBJ1-5; no definite D call. The V and J ends lost 1 base and 3 bases respectively, with 10 bases between them. From germline, CDR1 is SEHNR and CDR2 FQNEAQ (reference sequence). The length of the CDR3 is 15 residues. CDR3 sequence: CASSLDVDINQPQHF. CDR3 bases: TGTGCCAGCAGCTTAGACGTCGACATCAATCAGCCCCAGCATTTT.

This clonotype was detected only a few times. The chain is built from TRBV28 and TRBJ1-2; D not resolved. The CDR3 runs to 15 residues. Germline V gene data show CDR1 as MDHEN and CDR2 as SYDVKM. The germline V and J ends were trimmed by 5 bases and 5 bases, with 18 bases remaining between them. The CDR3 protein is CASSHPTENLYGYTF. The CDR3 DNA is TGTGCCAGCAGTCACCCTACAGAGAACCTTTATGGCTACACCTTC.

This clonotype was recorded at least ten times. The J gene is TRBJ2-7, the V gene TRBV4-1, with a tentative D call TRBD1 (7 bases). The CDR3 extends over 16 amino acids. The germline V and J ends were trimmed by 0 bases and 4 bases, with 16 bases remaining between them. CDR1 is MGHRA, CDR2 YSYEKL, per germline. The CDR3 DNA reads TGCGCCAGCAGCCAAGATCCCCGGCAGGGGGGATACGAGCAGTACTTC. This encodes CASSQDPRQGGYEQYF.

This clonotype has a handful of counts. The V gene is TRBV28, the J gene TRBJ1-1; D gene uncertain. Deletions cut 8 bases from V and 0 bases from J, with 13 bases between. The CDR3 consists of 14 residues. From germline, CDR1 is MDHEN and CDR2 SYDVKM. CDR3 in DNA: TGTGCCAGCGGGGTGACGGGCATGAACACTGAAGCTTTCTTT. Amino acid sequence: CASGVTGMNTEAFF.

This clonotype has more than one count but fewer than ten. V usage is TRBV5-5 and J usage is TRBJ2-7; D may be TRBD2 (5 bases). Trimming stripped 4 bases from V and 5 bases from J, with 16 bases between. From germline, CDR1 is SGHKS and CDR2 YYEKEE (reference sequence). CDR3 length: 14 residues. Written as DNA, the CDR3 is TGTGCCAGCAGCCCCCGGCCCGGAGGCCACGAGCAGTACTTC. It encodes CASSPRPGGHEQYF.

The chain recombines TRBV27 with TRBJ2-1, with no clear D. Per the germline V gene, CDR1 is MNHEY and CDR2 is SMNVEV (reference sequence). Trimming removed 0 bases from V and 0 bases from J, with 12 bases in between. The CDR3 covers 17 residues. CDR3 in DNA: TGTGCCAGCAGTTTATCGTTTTGGGGAAGCTCCTACAATGAGCAGTTCTTC. Its translation is CASSLSFWGSSYNEQFF.

V is TRBV10-2 and J is TRBJ2-7, with D maybe TRBD2 (6 bases). The CDR3 is made up of 14 amino acids. V lost 7 bases and J 2 bases, leaving 15 bases between the germline ends. The V gene's germline CDR1 is WSHSY and CDR2 SAAADI. The CDR3 DNA is TGCGCCAGCACTATCGGAGGGCTCCCCTACGAGCAGTACTTC. It specifies CASTIGGLPYEQYF.

This clonotype was counted at least ten times. The chain joins TRBV29-1 to TRBJ2-1, with a weak D call TRBD2 (6 bases). The germline V gene encodes CDR1 SQVTM and CDR2 ANQGSEA. Between the trimmed V and J ends, which lost 3 bases and 9 bases, there was a span of 15 bases. The CDR3 totals 13 residues. Written as DNA, the CDR3 is TGCAGCGTTGAGGAGGGAATTATCGGTGAGCAGTTCTTC. Translation gives CSVEEGIIGEQFF.

This clonotype has ten or more counts. The chain links TRBV5-1 to TRBJ2-1; the match to TRBD2 covers 9 bases. CDR3 length equals 16 residues. CDR1 SGHRS and CDR2 YFSETQ come from the germline V gene. V was clipped by 4 bases and J by 6 bases; unmatched bases: 11. The CDR3 nucleotides are TGCGCCAGCAGCCTCCCTAGGCGGGGGGGCTCCAATGAGCAGTTCTTC. Amino acids: CASSLPRRGGSNEQFF.

This clonotype was counted at least ten times. The rearrangement uses TRBV12-3 or TRBV12-4 and TRBJ2-2; 11 nucleotides line up with TRBD1. Trimming at V came to 5 bases and at J to 1 base, leaving 9 bases not matched to a gene. The CDR3 runs to 18 residues. The CDR3 DNA is TGTGCCAGCAGTGGAGGGACAGGGGGTGTGAGGAACACCGGGGAGCTGTTTTTT. Translating it yields CASSGGTGGVRNTGELFF.

V gene TRBV11-2 combines with J gene TRBJ2-1, with a weak D call TRBD1 (6 bases). The germline CDR1 and CDR2 sequences are SGHAT and FQNNGV. This CDR3 has 12 amino acids. V lost 5 bases and J 15 bases, leaving 17 bases between the germline ends. The chain's CDR3 is CASSQGGKGGFF. The CDR3 DNA reads TGTGCCAGCAGCCAAGGGGGTAAGGGTGGGTTCTTC.

This chain uses TRBV30 with TRBJ2-7; 7 bases agree with TRBD1. J was trimmed by 3 bases and V by 4 bases; bases with no gene match: 9. This CDR3 is built from 14 residues. From germline, CDR1 is GTSNPN and CDR2 SVGIG (reference sequence). Here the CDR3 reads CAWTPGQDVYEQYF. The CDR3 DNA reads as TGTGCCTGGACCCCAGGACAGGATGTCTACGAGCAGTACTTC.

Only a few counts were recorded for this clonotype. The genes are TRBV16 and TRBJ1-2, with a tentative D call TRBD1 (5 bases). CDR3 length equals 15 residues. CDR1 is KGHSY and CDR2 is FQNENV in the germline V gene. V was trimmed by 4 bases and J by 1 base, leaving 13 bases between them. The CDR3 here is CASSLPRGGNYGYTF. Here the CDR3 DNA reads TGTGCCAGCAGCCTCCCTCGGGGCGGTAACTATGGCTACACCTTC.

This clonotype has ten or more counts. The genes are TRBV27 and TRBJ2-7; tentatively, D is TRBD1 (6 bases). Germline V gives CDR1 MNHEY, CDR2 SMNVEV (reference sequence). This CDR3 is built from 15 residues. Between the trimmed V and J ends, which lost 9 bases and 3 bases, there was a span of 21 bases. The CDR3, as DNA: TGTGCCAGTTTCGGCCGGACGGACAGATACTACGAGCAGTACTTC. Amino acids: CASFGRTDRYYEQYF.

This clonotype was observed many times. The chain carries TRBV29-1 and TRBJ2-7, with a possible D match to TRBD2 (6 bases). V was shortened by 4 bases and J by 2 bases, with 9 bases between the two germline ends. There are 12 residues in the CDR3. CDR1 and CDR2 from the germline V gene are SQVTM and ANQGSEA. The CDR3 coding sequence is TGCAGCGTTGCCGGGAGCGCCTACGAGCAGTACTTC. Translated: CSVAGSAYEQYF.